The clone carrying this TCR beta chain was detected a few times. As yet, its antigen is unknown. The sample belongs to a study of vaccination and CD4 T cells after COVID-19. Sequenced with the Oncomine TCR Beta short-read assay was DNA taken from cultured CD4+ T cells. A single record per CDR3 protein comes from TCRdb applying MiXCR to the PCR reads. The data hold 2,000 to 2,500 distinct CDR3 sequences, with around a quarter observed a single time. CDR1 and CDR2 (germline): MNHNS, SASEGT. J lost 7 bases, V lost 6 bases, and 5 bases had no gene match. The CDR3 is 15 amino acids. The treatment here: roughly 10-day PBMC culture with coronavirus spike peptide pools or control peptides (ViraFEST assay).

Sequencing used CD4+ T cells from blood, cultured in vitro, obtained after SARS-CoV-2 vaccination. This clonotype originated in a human donor who had recovered from COVID-19. The chain couples TRBV6-1 to TRBJ2-1, with 14 bases fitting TRBD2. CDR3 region: CASRWTSGGRNEQFF. In DNA, the CDR3 is TGTGCCAGCAGGTGGACTAGCGGGGGGCGTAATGAGCAGTTCTTC.